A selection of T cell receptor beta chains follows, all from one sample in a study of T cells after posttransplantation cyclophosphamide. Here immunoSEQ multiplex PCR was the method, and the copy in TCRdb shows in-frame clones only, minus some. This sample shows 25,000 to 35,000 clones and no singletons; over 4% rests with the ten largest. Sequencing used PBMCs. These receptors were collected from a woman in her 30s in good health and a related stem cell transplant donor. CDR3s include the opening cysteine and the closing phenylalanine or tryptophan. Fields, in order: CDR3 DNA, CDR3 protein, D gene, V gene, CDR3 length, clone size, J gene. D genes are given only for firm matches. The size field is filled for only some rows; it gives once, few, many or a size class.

TGTGCCAGCAGTTACTCGAGTAGCGTCGCCAGCTCCTACAATGAGCAGTTCTTC CASSYSSSVASSYNEQFF NA TRBV6-2/TRBV6-3 18 many TRBJ2-1
TGTGCCAGCTCACCAACAGGGAGGCAGCCCCAGCATTTT CASSPTGRQPQHF NA TRBV18 13 many TRBJ1-5
TGTGCCAGCAGCTTGGGACAGACTAATGAAAAACTGTTTTTT CASSLGQTNEKLFF NA TRBV5-4 14 many TRBJ1-4
TGTGCCAGCAGATATACAGGGGTGGGTGGCTACACCTTC CASRYTGVGGYTF TRBD1 TRBV7-2 13 many TRBJ1-2
TGTGCCAGCACCCTCACCGGGGGGGCGGACCACGAGCAGTACTTC CASTLTGGADHEQYF TRBD2 TRBV27 15 many TRBJ2-7
TGTGCCAGCAGCCAAGCGAAAGGGGTCGAGGCCGGGGAGCTGTTTTTT CASSQAKGVEAGELFF NA TRBV4-2 16 many TRBJ2-2
TGTGCCAGTAGTATAACGCAGGGGTATTCACCCCTCCACTTT CASSITQGYSPLHF NA TRBV19 14 many TRBJ1-6
TGTGCCAGCAGCGTAGACAGAGCTAACTATGGCTACACCTTC CASSVDRANYGYTF NA TRBV9 14 many TRBJ1-2
TGTGCCAGCAGTTCGGGACAGTACAATTCACCCCTCCACTTT CASSSGQYNSPLHF TRBD1 TRBV27 14 many TRBJ1-6
TGTGCCAGCAGCCAAGATCCGGGACAGGGCCCGAAACTGTTTTTT CASSQDPGQGPKLFF TRBD1 TRBV4-2 15 many TRBJ1-4
TGTGCCAGCAGCCGCTCGACAGGGGCCCTCTATGGCTACACCTTC CASSRSTGALYGYTF TRBD1 TRBV11-2 15 many TRBJ1-2
TGTGCCAGCAGTGGGGGCGCGAATGAAAAACTGTTTTTT CASSGGANEKLFF NA TRBV25-1 13 many TRBJ1-4
TGCGCCAGCAGCTTCAGGAGCTCCTACGAGCAGTACTTC CASSFRSSYEQYF NA TRBV5-1 13 few TRBJ2-7
TGTGCCAGCAGCTTTGGCGGGCCTAGAGAGGCCCAGCATTTT CASSFGGPREAQHF NA TRBV11-2 14 NA TRBJ1-5
TGTGCCAGCAGCTGGACAGGGGGAACCGGGGAGCTGTTTTTT CASSWTGGTGELFF TRBD1 TRBV7-9 14 many TRBJ2-2
TGTGCCAGCAGTGAGGGGTATTCACCCCTCCACTTT CASSEGYSPLHF NA TRBV6-5 12 many TRBJ1-6
TGCGCCAGCAGCCACCTTGGGACAGGGAGTGCGAACACTGAAGCTTTCTTT CASSHLGTGSANTEAFF TRBD1 TRBV4-1 17 few TRBJ1-1
TGCGCCAGCAGTGAGACAGGGAGTGGGGCCAACGTCCTGACTTTC CASSETGSGANVLTF NA TRBV10-1 15 many TRBJ2-6
TGTGCCAGCAGCTTTAGCGGGGGGAATGAGCAGTTCTTC CASSFSGGNEQFF TRBD2 TRBV5-8 13 many TRBJ2-1
TGCGCCAGCAGCCAAGACCGGCTATCTGGACTAGCGGGGGGTCGAGGTCAGGCGACCCAGTACTTC CASSQDRLSGLAGGRGQATQYF TRBD2 TRBV4-1 22 few TRBJ2-5
TGTGCCAGCAGACAGATAGCGGGGGACAATGAGCAGTTCTTC CASRQIAGDNEQFF TRBD2 TRBV25-1 14 many TRBJ2-1
TGTGCCAGCAGCCGAGGGCACCCTGAGGATACGCAGTATTTT CASSRGHPEDTQYF NA TRBV7-8 14 few TRBJ2-3
TGTGCCAGCAGCGGGACAGGGCTCGAAGCTTTCTTT CASSGTGLEAFF TRBD1 TRBV7-2 12 many TRBJ1-1
TGTGCCAGCAGCTTAGCGCAAGGGTACTACGAGCAGTACTTC CASSLAQGYYEQYF NA TRBV7-2 14 many TRBJ2-7
TGTGCCATCAGTGAGTTCCTAGCGGGGGTTTACGAGCAGTACTTC CAISEFLAGVYEQYF TRBD2 TRBV10-3 15 many TRBJ2-7
TGTGCCACCAGCACCAGCGGGGCTGCCGGGGAGCTGTTTTTT CATSTSGAAGELFF TRBD2 TRBV15 14 many TRBJ2-2
TGTGCCACCAGCAGAGATCTCCATAGCGGGGAGCTGTTTTTT CATSRDLHSGELFF NA TRBV15 14 many TRBJ2-2
TGTGCCAGCAGCCTAGGGTATAGCGAGGGATACGAGCAGTACTTC CASSLGYSEGYEQYF NA TRBV7-2 15 many TRBJ2-7
TGTGCCAGCAGCCCATCGATACACGGACTAGGCACAGATACGCAGTATTTT CASSPSIHGLGTDTQYF TRBD2 TRBV6-7 17 many TRBJ2-3
TGTGCCAGCAGTTTACCCGGGACAGAAGGAGAAGCTTTCTTT CASSLPGTEGEAFF TRBD1 TRBV28 14 many TRBJ1-1
TGCGCCAGCAGCCCGTGGGACAGCCGGCCTGAAGCTTTCTTT CASSPWDSRPEAFF TRBD1 TRBV5-1 14 NA TRBJ1-1
TGTGCCAGCAGCGTAGCAGCGGGGGCCTTACTCGGGGAGCTGTTTTTT CASSVAAGALLGELFF TRBD2 TRBV9 16 few TRBJ2-2
TGTGCCAGCAGTGAGGCCCCCGTTGGGCAGCCATACAATGAGCAGTTCTTC CASSEAPVGQPYNEQFF NA TRBV6-1 17 few TRBJ2-1
TGTGCCACCAGCAGAGAGGGGGGGACTGGGGCCAACGTCCTGACTTTC CATSREGGTGANVLTF TRBD2 TRBV15 16 many TRBJ2-6
TGTGCCAGTAGTATATCCCTGGCCAGGGGATTAATCACAGATACGCAGTATTTT CASSISLARGLITDTQYF NA TRBV19 18 many TRBJ2-3
TGTGCCAGCAGTTTACAGCGAACCGGGGAGCTGTTTTTT CASSLQRTGELFF NA TRBV12-3/TRBV12-4 13 many TRBJ2-2
TGTGCCAGCAGCTTAGGGGACTTAAACAATGAGCAGTTCTTC CASSLGDLNNEQFF NA TRBV7-9 14 many TRBJ2-1
TGTGCCAGCAGCAGGACCGGGACAAATAGCAATCAGCCCCAGCATTTT CASSRTGTNSNQPQHF NA TRBV7-2 16 many TRBJ1-5
TGTGCCAGCACCCTCAGGGCAGCCTATAATTCACCCCTCCACTTT CASTLRAAYNSPLHF NA TRBV28 15 many TRBJ1-6
TGTGCCAGTAGCGACAGTCTTTGGAACATTCAGTACTTC CASSDSLWNIQYF NA TRBV19 13 many TRBJ2-4
TGCAGTGCTCACAAATGGGAGACCCAGTACTTC CSAHKWETQYF NA TRBV20-1 11 NA TRBJ2-5
TGTGCCAGCAGTTTCAGGGGGTATCCCTCCTACGAGCAGTACTTC CASSFRGYPSYEQYF TRBD1 TRBV27 15 many TRBJ2-7
TGTGCCAGCAGTGAATCCGGACTAGCGGCGTACAATGAGCAGTTCTTC CASSESGLAAYNEQFF TRBD2 TRBV6-1 16 many TRBJ2-1
TGTGCCTGGAGTGTACGGCCGTCCGAGGGCACTGAAGCTTTCTTT CAWSVRPSEGTEAFF NA TRBV30 15 few TRBJ1-1
TGTGCCAGCAGCGGTCTCACAGATACGCAGTATTTT CASSGLTDTQYF NA TRBV9 12 NA TRBJ2-3